A selection of T cell receptor beta chains follows, all from one sample in a study of blood T cells in healthy people across ages. In TCRdb, the 5' RACE reads were re-called with MiXCR into one record per CDR3 protein. The sample includes around 940,000 distinct CDR3 sequences, roughly 51% seen only once; the top ten take about a fifth. The sample was blood. Receptors were obtained from a woman aged 60-75 years in good health. Both conserved end residues are part of each CDR3. The D gene is left open where the match is weak. Clone size appears in some rows only: once, few, many, or a class for an expanded clone.

size | J | V | D | CDR3 | DNA
- | TRBJ2-6 | TRBV12-3/TRBV12-4 | TRBD2 | CASSFVASGSLSSGANVLTF | TGTGCCAGCAGTTTCGTTGCTAGCGGGAGTCTTAGCTCTGGGGCCAACGTCCTGACTTTC
few | TRBJ2-7 | TRBV11-2 | TRBD2 | CASSPKKLAELPDSYEQYF | TGTGCCAGCAGCCCCAAAAAGCTAGCGGAACTCCCCGACTCCTACGAGCAGTACTTC
- | TRBJ1-4 | TRBV6-8 | - | CASLFITNEKLFF | TGTGCCAGCCTTTTTATAACTAATGAAAAACTGTTTTTT
- | TRBJ1-5 | TRBV6-2/TRBV6-3 | - | CASSSGTHGQPQHF | TGTGCCAGCAGCTCCGGGACGCACGGTCAGCCCCAGCATTTT
- | TRBJ1-1 | TRBV29-1 | - | CSVVGLGVRAFF | TGCAGCGTTGTAGGATTGGGGGTGAGGGCTTTCTTT
once | TRBJ2-1 | TRBV7-2 | TRBD2 | CASTSPASGNYEQFF | TGTGCCAGCACTTCCCCGGCTAGCGGGAATTACGAGCAGTTCTTC
- | TRBJ2-7 | TRBV20-1 | - | CSAAKEMVHEQYF | TGCAGTGCTGCGAAGGAGATGGTACACGAGCAGTACTTC
few | TRBJ2-3 | TRBV20-1 | - | CSAGSPATQYF | TGCAGTGCGGGGTCCCCCGCCACGCAGTATTTT
- | TRBJ1-2 | TRBV6-2/TRBV6-3 | TRBD1 | CASSRDRGYTF | TGTGCCAGCAGCCGGGACAGAGGCTACACCTTC
once | TRBJ2-3 | TRBV20-1 | - | CSARDTGPDTQYF | TGCAGTGCTAGAGATACAGGGCCAGATACGCAGTATTTT
- | TRBJ2-7 | TRBV7-6 | TRBD1 | CASSSRTGNEQYF | TGTGCCAGCAGCTCGCGGACAGGGAACGAGCAGTACTTC
- | TRBJ2-3 | TRBV3-1 | - | CASSLGHQTDTQYF | TGTGCCAGCAGCCTAGGACACCAGACAGATACGCAGTATTTT
many | TRBJ2-5 | TRBV5-1 | - | CASSPGTNLPGTQYF | TGCGCCAGCAGCCCCGGGACCAACTTACCCGGGACCCAGTACTTC
- | TRBJ2-3 | TRBV18 | TRBD2 | CASSKTSGISTDTQYF | TGTGCCAGCTCAAAGACTAGCGGGATTAGCACAGATACGCAGTATTTT
- | TRBJ2-7 | TRBV20-1 | - | CSAPSYSYEQYF | TGCAGTGCCCCCTCGTACTCCTACGAGCAGTACTTC
few | TRBJ2-4 | TRBV3-1 | - | CASSQGGLGNIQYF | TGTGCCAGCAGCCAAGGGGGCCTTGGAAACATTCAGTACTTC
few | TRBJ1-1 | TRBV18 | - | CASSAGRDTEAFF | TGTGCCAGCTCGGCGGGAAGGGATACTGAAGCTTTCTTT
few | TRBJ2-7 | TRBV29-1 | - | CSVETVVGYEQYF | TGCAGCGTTGAAACCGTGGTAGGCTACGAGCAGTACTTC
- | TRBJ2-3 | TRBV7-9 | - | CASSSSVGGGVTDTQYF | TGTGCCAGCAGCTCATCAGTTGGTGGCGGGGTCACAGATACGCAGTATTTT
- | TRBJ2-3 | TRBV7-2 | TRBD2 | CASSLRLAGETDTQYF | TGTGCCAGCAGCTTAAGACTAGCGGGAGAGACAGATACGCAGTATTTT
- | TRBJ2-5 | TRBV10-3 | TRBD1 | CAISEATGGAETQYF | TGTGCCATCAGTGAAGCGACAGGGGGAGCAGAGACCCAGTACTTC
- | TRBJ2-5 | TRBV2 | TRBD1 | CASNTGTGETQYF | TGTGCCAGCAACACCGGGACAGGGGAGACCCAGTACTTC
- | TRBJ2-3 | TRBV7-9 | - | CASSGELPKDMDTQYF | TGTGCCAGCAGCGGAGAACTCCCCAAGGATATGGATACGCAGTATTTT
- | TRBJ2-7 | TRBV5-5 | - | CASSLGATPSSYEQYF | TGTGCCAGCAGCTTGGGGGCGACGCCTAGCTCCTACGAGCAGTACTTC
- | TRBJ2-7 | TRBV13 | - | CASSHRTRGEQYF | TGTGCCAGCAGCCACAGGACTCGGGGCGAGCAGTACTTC
- | TRBJ2-5 | TRBV27 | TRBD2 | CASSPGTSGTGTQYF | TGTGCCAGCAGCCCCGGGACTAGCGGGACGGGGACCCAGTACTTC
- | TRBJ1-2 | TRBV6-5 | - | CASRSTGFTGGYTF | TGTGCCAGCAGGTCCACAGGGTTTACAGGCGGCTACACCTTC
few | TRBJ2-7 | TRBV19 | - | CASSITGNYEQYF | TGTGCCAGTAGTATCACAGGGAACTACGAGCAGTACTTC
few | TRBJ2-1 | TRBV9 | TRBD2 | CASSVGGAGAEEQFF | TGTGCCAGCAGCGTAGGGGGAGCGGGAGCAGAAGAGCAGTTCTTC
few | TRBJ2-1 | TRBV7-9 | TRBD1 | CASSAYRGPLNEQFF | TGTGCCAGCAGCGCTTACAGGGGGCCTCTCAATGAGCAGTTCTTC
- | TRBJ2-7 | TRBV25-1 | TRBD2 | CASRASGTFYEQYF | TGTGCCAGCAGGGCTAGCGGGACTTTCTACGAGCAGTACTTC
few | TRBJ2-5 | TRBV28 | - | CASSTKLPGVRQYF | TGTGCCAGCAGTACAAAACTGCCCGGGGTTCGCCAGTACTTC
- | TRBJ2-1 | TRBV20-1 | TRBD2 | CSAGAGGVRNEQFF | TGCAGTGCCGGAGCGGGAGGAGTCAGGAATGAGCAGTTCTTC
- | TRBJ2-1 | TRBV29-1 | TRBD2 | CSVTRLAGPYNEQFF | TGCAGCGTTACCCGACTAGCGGGACCCTACAATGAGCAGTTCTTC
few | TRBJ2-1 | TRBV29-1 | - | CSGYWGEQFF | TGCAGCGGGTACTGGGGTGAGCAGTTCTTC
- | TRBJ2-7 | TRBV7-2 | TRBD2 | CATQLTSESSYEQYF | TGTGCCACCCAATTGACTAGCGAGAGCTCCTACGAGCAGTACTTC
- | TRBJ2-7 | TRBV20-1 | TRBD1 | CSATRTGAPYEQYF | TGCAGTGCTACCCGGACAGGAGCCCCCTACGAGCAGTACTTC
many | TRBJ2-3 | TRBV29-1 | - | CSVGGRDTQYF | TGCAGCGTTGGAGGGAGGGATACGCAGTATTTT
- | TRBJ1-2 | TRBV15 | TRBD1 | CATRRGATGDYGYTF | TGTGCCACCAGAAGAGGGGCGACAGGGGACTATGGCTACACCTTC
few | TRBJ2-7 | TRBV7-2 | - | CASSLVPGEAYEQYF | TGTGCCAGCAGCTTAGTTCCGGGAGAGGCCTACGAGCAGTACTTC
few | TRBJ2-5 | TRBV28 | - | CASSPRIGARETQYF | TGTGCCAGCAGTCCCCGAATTGGTGCGAGGGAGACCCAGTACTTC
- | TRBJ1-2 | TRBV28 | TRBD1 | CASRSPGQGIYGYTF | TGTGCCAGCAGATCTCCGGGACAGGGTATCTATGGCTACACCTTC
- | TRBJ2-1 | TRBV24-1 | TRBD2 | CATSRGRAGEQFF | TGTGCCACCAGTCGCGGGAGGGCCGGTGAGCAGTTCTTC
- | TRBJ1-5 | TRBV6-5 | - | CASSADTGYNQPQHF | TGTGCCAGCAGTGCGGACACAGGATACAATCAGCCCCAGCATTTT
- | TRBJ2-5 | TRBV5-6 | - | CASNPSPGQPEQYF | TGTGCCAGCAACCCTTCCCCTGGTCAACCAGAGCAGTACTTC
- | TRBJ1-5 | TRBV18 | - | CASSPGGTGQPQHF | TGTGCCAGCTCACCTGGGGGTACGGGACAGCCCCAGCATTTT
- | TRBJ1-1 | TRBV27 | TRBD1 | CASSLRGRWGTEAFF | TGTGCCAGCAGTTTGAGGGGGCGTTGGGGAACTGAAGCTTTCTTT
- | TRBJ1-1 | TRBV2 | TRBD1 | CASSEAGGQAFF | TGTGCCAGCAGTGAGGCAGGGGGTCAAGCTTTCTTT
- | TRBJ2-4 | TRBV11-2 | - | CASSPLTNTRGSKNIQYF | TGTGCCAGCAGCCCCTTGACAAATACGAGGGGGTCCAAAAACATTCAGTACTTC
- | TRBJ1-2 | TRBV4-1 | - | CASSRQQQPYGYTF | TGCGCCAGCAGCCGCCAACAGCAACCCTATGGCTACACCTTC
- | TRBJ1-5 | TRBV12-3/TRBV12-4 | - | CASSTGPSNQPQHF | TGTGCCAGCAGCACGGGGCCTAGCAATCAGCCCCAGCATTTT
few | TRBJ2-7 | TRBV11-2 | TRBD2 | CASSPPSGVAYEQYF | TGTGCCAGCAGCCCCCCTAGCGGGGTGGCCTACGAGCAGTACTTC
few | TRBJ1-1 | TRBV5-1 | TRBD1 | CASSSQDRGGAEAFF | TGCGCCAGCAGCTCCCAGGACAGGGGGGGGGCTGAAGCTTTCTTT
few | TRBJ2-7 | TRBV6-5 | - | CASKRGLTAYEQYF | TGTGCCAGCAAGAGGGGATTAACCGCCTACGAGCAGTACTTC
many | TRBJ1-2 | TRBV4-2 | - | CASSQELSGQFSGYTF | TGTGCCAGCAGCCAAGAGCTGTCCGGGCAGTTCTCGGGCTACACCTTC
few | TRBJ2-7 | TRBV27 | - | CASKEGSSSYEQYF | TGTGCCAGCAAAGAAGGTTCCAGCTCCTACGAGCAGTACTTC